The 14 T cell receptor beta chains in this list originate from one sample, sequenced in a study of blood T cell repertoires in COVID-19. Here immunoSEQ multiplex PCR was the method, and the copy in TCRdb shows in-frame clones only, minus some. The sample lists over 70,000 clones; about 76% were seen once. Input material: peripheral blood. The receptors derive from a woman aged 80 or over with active or convalescent COVID-19.

The chain has TRBV12-5 and TRBJ1-1, with D unclear. Trimming stripped 7 bases from V and 4 bases from J, with 16 bases between. Germline CDR1 reads LGHNT; CDR2 reads FRNRAP. The CDR3 has 14 amino acids. The CDR3 DNA reads as TGTGCTAGTGCCTTAGAGGGTGTTACCACTGAAGCTTTCTTT. It codes for CASALEGVTTEAFF.

This clone appeared a single time. V usage is TRBV15 and J usage is TRBJ1-5, with 9 positions matching TRBD1. This CDR3 has 14 amino acids. Trimming at V came to 5 bases and at J to 4 bases, leaving 3 bases not matched to a gene. In germline, CDR1 is LNHNV, CDR2 YYDKDF (reference sequence). This CDR3 is CATSGGQGNQPQHF. As DNA, the CDR3 is TGTGCCACCAGCGGCGGACAGGGGAATCAGCCCCAGCATTTT.

This clone turned up a few times. The chain links TRBV30 to TRBJ1-2, with 9 positions matching TRBD1. Germline assignment: CDR1 GTSNPN and CDR2 SVGIG (reference sequence). Trimming removed 3 bases from V and 5 bases from J; junction bases left unmatched: 10. This CDR3 region has 15 residues. The CDR3 bases are TGTGCCTGGAGCGTCGAATCACAGGGGGCGTATGGCTACACCTTC. This encodes CAWSVESQGAYGYTF.

J is TRBJ1-3 and V is TRBV9, with unresolved D. V lost 3 bases to trimming and J lost 0 bases, with 7 bases between them. This CDR3 has 14 amino acids. Germline V gene lookup returns CDR1 SGDLS and CDR2 YYNGEE. The CDR3 bases are TGTGCCAGCAGCGAACTGATCTCTGGAAACACCATATATTTT. This codes for CASSELISGNTIYF.

This chain joins TRBV15 and TRBJ1-1, with 9 bases fitting TRBD1. CDR1 and CDR2 (germline): LNHNV, YYDKDF (reference sequence). V shed 4 bases, J shed 6 bases, and the junction held 12 bases outside the gene matches. The CDR3 length is 16 residues. CDR3 DNA: TGTGCCACCAGCAAAGGACAGGGGCGGAGTTTCGCTGAAGCTTTCTTT. Protein: CATSKGQGRSFAEAFF.

This clone was picked up one time. The gene calls are TRBV12-5 and TRBJ1-5; D is unresolved. The length of the CDR3 is 13 residues. The germline V and J ends were trimmed by 2 bases and 5 bases, with 7 bases remaining between them. Germline CDR1 reads LGHNT; CDR2 reads FRNRAP. Here the CDR3 reads CASGLNYDQPQHF. For the CDR3, the DNA is TGTGCTAGTGGTTTGAATTATGATCAGCCCCAGCATTTT. Full variable domain (missing parts from reference TRBV12-5 and TRBJ1-5): DARVTQTPRHKVTEMGQEVTMRCQPILGHNTVFWYRQTMMQGLELLAYFRNRAPLDDSGMPKDRFSAEMPDATLATLKIQPSEPRDSAVYFCASGLNYDQPQHFGDGTRLSIL.

The V and J genes are TRBV19 and TRBJ1-1; no reliable D call. The ends were cut back, 7 bases at V and 2 bases at J, with 11 bases in the middle. The germline V gene encodes CDR1 LNHDA and CDR2 SQIVND (reference sequence). This CDR3 contains 13 residues. The DNA of the CDR3 is TGTGCCAGTATCCCCTCTACCAACACTGAAGCTTTCTTT. Amino acid sequence: CASIPSTNTEAFF.

This rearrangement joins TRBV7-9 to TRBJ1-3; D call uncertain. V was trimmed by 5 bases and J by 3 bases, leaving 17 bases between them. Germline V gene lookup returns CDR1 SEHNR and CDR2 FQNEAQ (reference sequence). The CDR3 length is 16 residues. CDR3 in amino acids: CASSPSHVPVGNTIYF. The CDR3 DNA sequence: TGTGCCAGCAGCCCTTCTCACGTTCCAGTTGGAAACACCATATATTTT.

The V and J genes are TRBV3-1 (or the pseudogene TRBV3-2) and TRBJ1-2; 8 bases line up with TRBD1. The CDR3 is made up of 15 amino acids. With V trimmed by 0 bases and J by 7 bases, 7 bases remained unmatched. Per the germline V gene, CDR1 is LGHDT and CDR2 is YNNKEL (reference sequence). The CDR3 DNA sequence: TGTGCCAGCAGCCAAGATCTGGCAGGGGGCTTTGGCTACACCTTC. Translated, it gives CASSQDLAGGFGYTF.

V is TRBV18 and J is TRBJ2-7; 8 bases match TRBD1. CDR1 is KGHSH and CDR2 is LQKENI in the germline V gene. With V trimmed by 2 bases and J by 2 bases, 5 bases remained unmatched. The CDR3 is 15 residues long. The DNA of the CDR3 is TGTGCCAGCTCACCAGGGACAGGCAATGCCTACGAGCAGTACTTC. It codes for CASSPGTGNAYEQYF.

The V and J genes are TRBV28 and TRBJ1-5; weak D call: TRBD1 (5 bases). Per germline, CDR1 MDHEN and CDR2 SYDVKM. This CDR3 is 15 amino acids long. The V end lost 10 bases, the J end lost 4 bases, and 20 bases lay between the germline ends. The CDR3 region has the DNA TGTGCCACCTCTGACGGGGGGGGACCAAATCAGCCCCAGCATTTT. Translated, it gives CATSDGGGPNQPQHF.

The V and J genes are TRBV19 and TRBJ1-6; 7 positions agree with TRBD1. In germline, CDR1 is LNHDA, CDR2 SQIVND (reference sequence). This CDR3 contains 18 residues. V lost 6 bases and J lost 5; bases outside the gene matches: 16. The CDR3, as DNA: TGTGCCAGTAGCCATAGTAGGAGGGGGCGATCTAATAATTCACCCCTCCACTTT. As protein: CASSHSRRGRSNNSPLHF.

This clone was detected a few times. This chain links TRBV30 with TRBJ1-5; TRBD1 aligns across 11 bases. With 2 bases clipped from V and 9 bases from J, the junction kept 9 bases outside the gene matches. Germline values: CDR1 GTSNPN, CDR2 SVGIG (reference sequence). CDR3 length: 15 amino acids. CDR3 nucleotides: TGTGCCTGGAGTCGGGACAGGGGGGGTTTGATGCCCCAGCATTTT. This encodes CAWSRDRGGLMPQHF.

The rearrangement uses TRBV30 and TRBJ1-4, with TRBD1 as a possible D gene (5 bases). V dropped 3 bases and J dropped 4 bases, with 15 bases sitting between them. CDR3 size: 15 residues. Germline-derived CDR1 and CDR2 are GTSNPN and SVGIG (reference sequence). This CDR3 reads CAWSGLGPFNEKLFF. The CDR3 region has the DNA TGTGCCTGGAGCGGCCTGGGGCCTTTTAATGAAAAACTGTTTTTT.